This T cell receptor beta chain came from a study of fetal regulatory T cell absence and autoimmunity. Regarding the study as a whole: Oligoclonal TCR enrichment in pancreas over cord blood reached over 95-fold for some clones. In IPEX, the enrichment was taken to support antigen-driven autoimmunity before birth.

This was a survey-level run. Assay used: immunoSEQ multiplex PCR; TCRdb lists only in-frame clones, some missing. The data hold about 46,000 clones, with about four fifths observed a single time. In regard to this clone: Its specificity is not known.

The V gene lost 0 bases and the J gene lost 6 bases, with 9 bases spanning the gap. The germline gives CDR1 SGHNT, CDR2 YYREEE (reference sequence). The CDR3 extends over 13 amino acids. This clonotype was obtained from a newborn boy with IPEX syndrome. Input material: cord blood. This chain uses TRBV5-4 with TRBJ1-2; D unclear. CDR3: CASSLEKIHGYTF. DNA for the CDR3: TGTGCCAGCAGCTTGGAAAAGATCCATGGCTACACCTTC.